These T cell receptor beta chains were read from a single sample in a study of beta chain features in type 1 diabetes. This table comes from immunoSEQ multiplex PCR, and its TCRdb copy is limited to in-frame clones, with some not included. The sample has fewer than 900,000 clones, roughly 16% seen once. The material sequenced was naive CD4+ T cells from blood. Every receptor here comes from a woman aged 18-30 years in good health. CDR3s leave out the opening cysteine and the closing phenylalanine or tryptophan. Fields, in order: J gene, V gene, CDR3 protein.

TRBJ2-1 | TRBV5-1 | ASSLAANSYNEQF
TRBJ2-1 | TRBV5-1 | ASLITGDSRDEQF
TRBJ2-2 | TRBV13 | ASSLVDWANTGELF
TRBJ2-7 | TRBV15 | ATSRDRGPGQQY
TRBJ2-1 | TRBV5-4 | ASSLEPASGRANEQF
TRBJ2-7 | TRBV2 | ASRAGSYEQY
TRBJ2-1 | TRBV15 | ATGGSYNEQF
TRBJ2-7 | TRBV28 | ASRWGTGEVLEQY
TRBJ1-1 | TRBV18 | ASSPGVKNTEAF
TRBJ2-3 | TRBV5-1 | ASTVGRTADTQY
TRBJ2-3 | TRBV27 | ASSPQHWSTDTQY
TRBJ2-2 | TRBV6-6 | ASATLGELF
TRBJ2-6 | TRBV7-9 | ASTPRDGGANVLT
TRBJ2-7 | TRBV6-5 | ASRGTGNPYEQY
TRBJ2-1 | TRBV21-1 | ASRSRESNEQF
TRBJ2-7 | TRBV15 | ATSRGLGLAGGEQY
TRBJ2-6 | TRBV4-3 | ASSQVGANVLT
TRBJ1-2 | TRBV6-6 | ASSKEGAGYT
TRBJ2-3 | TRBV20-1 | SARGDYTQY
TRBJ2-3 | TRBV4-2 | ASSPEGQRVAGDTQY
TRBJ2-3 | TRBV27 | ASSLSRGTQY
TRBJ2-1 | TRBV18 | ASSPQTGPLTYNEQF
TRBJ2-7 | TRBV4-3 | ASSPHVAGGPYEQY
TRBJ2-1 | TRBV7-2 | ASSSISGRGYNEQF
TRBJ2-3 | TRBV7-9 | ASSETDTQY
TRBJ2-1 | TRBV7-2 | ASSFLLAGLSYNEQF
TRBJ2-2 | TRBV19 | ASRETRGRTGELF
TRBJ1-2 | TRBV25-1 | ASSMSGLIGYT
TRBJ2-1 | TRBV7-2 | ASSDPTGGNEQF
TRBJ2-5 | TRBV11-2 | ASSLRGSRQETQY
TRBJ2-7 | TRBV21-1 | ASSKGLGTGFHEQY
TRBJ2-1 | TRBV29-1 | SAGSAGGPAEQF
TRBJ2-1 | TRBV7-9 | ASSSTSVSGNEQF
TRBJ2-1 | TRBV4-2 | ASSLRDPFFLQF
TRBJ2-7 | TRBV6-6 | AIRGSNSYEQY
TRBJ2-7 | TRBV27 | ASSLNPGQGTHEQY
TRBJ2-7 | TRBV6-5 | ASSYSGQFYEQY
TRBJ2-7 | TRBV6-6 | ASSPRGTGDTYEQY
TRBJ2-3 | TRBV5-4 | ASSFAAGADTQY
TRBJ2-5 | TRBV7-9 | ASSQDRDPHY
TRBJ2-2 | TRBV10-3 | AIPSGINTGELF
TRBJ1-2 | TRBV6-1 | ASSEYAGRKYGYT
TRBJ1-2 | TRBV5-6 | ASSLVTSYGYT
TRBJ2-3 | TRBV18 | ASSPRTGGSTDTQY
TRBJ2-1 | TRBV7-8 | ASSGGDRGPYEQF
TRBJ2-7 | TRBV27 | ASSPFPGQDYEQY
TRBJ1-2 | TRBV28 | ASSRNQVRYGYT
TRBJ2-1 | TRBV11-2 | ASSFVGDNEQF
TRBJ2-7 | TRBV20-1 | SAGPREQY
TRBJ2-3 | TRBV7-2 | ASSRGLVGDTQY